This entry lists 5 T cell receptor beta chains sequenced from one sample in a study of blood T cell repertoires in COVID-19. The repertoire was sequenced with immunoSEQ multiplex PCR; TCRdb's copy has only in-frame clones and lacks some. The sample holds more than 65,000 clones, about 76% seen once. Source material: peripheral blood. All receptors come from a woman at least 80 years old with active or convalescent COVID-19.

The J gene is TRBJ2-3, the V gene TRBV30; maybe TRBD1 (6 bases). Trimming left V 2 bases short and J 1 base short, with 7 bases between. Germline lookup yields CDR1 GTSNPN and CDR2 SVGIG (reference sequence). This CDR3 region has 13 residues. In nucleotides, the CDR3 is TGTGCCTGGAGTCGACAGGGCACAGATACGCAGTATTTT. Protein: CAWSRQGTDTQYF. Drawing the rest from reference TRBV30 and TRBJ2-3, the complete variable domain is SQTIHQWPATLVQPVGSPLSLECTVEGTSNPNLYWYRQAAGRGLQLLFYSVGIGQISSEVPQNLSASRPQDRQFILSSKKLLLSDSGFYLCAWSRQGTDTQYFGPGTRLTVL.

The genes are TRBV2 and TRBJ1-5; 10 bases line up with TRBD1. J was trimmed by 7 bases and V by 4 bases; bases with no gene match: 4. The CDR3 totals 14 residues. Germline CDR1 reads SNHLY; CDR2 reads FYNNEI. The CDR3 sequence is CASSGDRGDQPQHF. DNA for the CDR3: TGTGCCAGCAGTGGGGACAGGGGAGACCAGCCCCAGCATTTT.

CDR3 sequence: CASSLIDSATNEKLFF. The CDR3 bases are TGTGCCAGCAGTTTAATCGACAGTGCAACTAATGAAAAACTGTTTTTT. The chain employs TRBV28 and TRBJ1-4; weak D call: TRBD1 (5 bases). Germline V gene data show CDR1 as MDHEN and CDR2 as SYDVKM. The CDR3 covers 16 residues. Deletions cut 2 bases from V and 0 bases from J, with 10 bases between.

The chain couples TRBV6-5 to TRBJ1-1; 8 nucleotides align to TRBD1. This CDR3 has 12 amino acids. The V gene end was trimmed by 10 bases and the J gene end by 3 bases; junction bases not matched to a gene: 4. Germline V gene data show CDR1 as MNHEY and CDR2 as SVGAGI. As DNA, the CDR3 is TGTGCCATCAGACAGGGGCACACTGAAGCTTTCTTT. It translates to CAIRQGHTEAFF.

The CDR3 sequence: CASSQDWGGGEQFF. The CDR3 DNA sequence: TGTGCCAGCAGCCAAGATTGGGGGGGCGGTGAGCAGTTCTTC. This sequence joins TRBV3-1 (or the pseudogene TRBV3-2) and TRBJ2-1, with D possibly matching TRBD2 (7 bases). This CDR3 is built from 14 residues. The germline gives CDR1 LGHDT, CDR2 YNNKEL (reference sequence). V lost 0 bases to trimming and J lost 9 bases, with 12 bases between them.